The sequence of this T cell receptor (beta chain) was determined in a study of technical replicates of blood from several donors. Using immunoSEQ multiplex PCR, the repertoire was profiled, and TCRdb retains in-frame clones only, with some absent. The top ten clones hold about 0.26% of a sample with tens of thousands of clones, about 92% of them seen once. Germline CDR1 is SGHKS and CDR2 is YYEKEE (reference sequence). Trimming removed 2 bases at V and 7 bases at J, with 19 bases between. The CDR3 loop spans 16 amino acids. This chain uses TRBV5-5 with TRBJ2-1; no definite D call. The receptor comes from a human donor in good health. Sequenced material: T cells isolated from PBMCs. In DNA form, the CDR3 reads TGTGCCAGCAGCTTCAGTTATACACCGCCGTGGAATGAGCAGTTCTTC. Translation: CASSFSYTPPWNEQFF. Combining the CDR3 with reference TRBV5-5 and TRBJ2-1 gives the whole variable domain DAGVTQSPTHLIKTRGQQVTLRCSPISGHKSVSWYQQVLGQGPQFIFQYYEKEERGRGNFPDRFSARQFPNYSSELNVNALLLGDSALYLCASSFSYTPPWNEQFFGPGTRLTVL.